This TCR beta chain emerged from a study of cytomegalovirus exposure and HLA in healthy donors. Trimming pared 4 bases from V and 1 base from J, leaving 8 bases between. Per germline, CDR1 MNHNS and CDR2 SASEGT. The CDR3 totals 14 residues. Profiling relied on immunoSEQ multiplex PCR, and the TCRdb table lists in-frame clones only, not all of them. Seen here are some 180,000 clones, 86% observed once, and the top ten hold about 7.7%. The sequence was collected from a man aged 30 to 39 in good health and CMV-seropositive. The chain is built from TRBV6-1 and TRBJ1-5; no clear D. The sample comprised PBMCs. The CDR3 is CASSAPTSNQPQHF. CDR3 nucleotides: TGTGCCAGCAGTGCCCCGACAAGCAATCAGCCCCAGCATTTT.